This is a list of T cell receptor beta chains from one sample in a study of PD-L1 blockade in urothelial cancer. Measured with immunoSEQ multiplex PCR; TCRdb has only the in-frame clones, and not every one. The table shows fewer than 130,000 clones, with 70% to 90% occurring only once. The specimen was PBMCs, collected around atezolizumab (anti-PD-L1) treatment. The receptors were sampled from a man aged 45-65 years with urothelial cancer. The CDR3 runs from the conserved cysteine through the conserved F or W. The D gene is left open where the match is weak. Clone size is not always given. Where it is, it says once, few, many or a class for expanded clones.

CDR3nt: TGTGCCAGCAGCCATACAAAAACCGAGACAGGGGTGAAGGAAAAACTGTTTTTT; CDR3aa: CASSHTKTETGVKEKLFF; len: 18; abundance: -; d_gene: TRBD1; v_gene: TRBV7-9; j_gene: TRBJ1-4
CDR3nt: TGTGCCAGCAAGTTGGAGGGAGGGAACACCGGGGAGCTGTTTTTT; CDR3aa: CASKLEGGNTGELFF; len: 15; abundance: -; d_gene: -; v_gene: TRBV6-5; j_gene: TRBJ2-2
CDR3nt: TGTGCCAGCAGCTACCGGGACATTAAGGAGTACACTGAAGCTTTCTTT; CDR3aa: CASSYRDIKEYTEAFF; len: 16; abundance: -; d_gene: -; v_gene: TRBV7-8; j_gene: TRBJ1-1
CDR3nt: TGTGCCAGCAGCTTAGCGGGACTAGCGGGAGCCGTTTTCTTC; CDR3aa: CASSLAGLAGAVFF; len: 14; abundance: -; d_gene: TRBD2; v_gene: TRBV7-2; j_gene: TRBJ2-1
CDR3nt: TGTGCCATCAGGGGACAGGGGCGTTCCTACGAGCAGTACTTC; CDR3aa: CAIRGQGRSYEQYF; len: 14; abundance: -; d_gene: TRBD1; v_gene: TRBV10-3; j_gene: TRBJ2-7
CDR3nt: TGTGCCAGCCAGACAGGGGGCATGAACACTGAAGCTTTCTTT; CDR3aa: CASQTGGMNTEAFF; len: 14; abundance: -; d_gene: TRBD1; v_gene: TRBV2; j_gene: TRBJ1-1
CDR3nt: TGTGCCAGCAGCTACAGACAGGGTCGGAGCAATGAGCAGTTCTTC; CDR3aa: CASSYRQGRSNEQFF; len: 15; abundance: -; d_gene: TRBD1; v_gene: TRBV5-8; j_gene: TRBJ2-1
CDR3nt: TGTGCCAGCAGCTTAGACAGAACCAGCTCCTACGAGCAGTACTTC; CDR3aa: CASSLDRTSSYEQYF; len: 15; abundance: -; d_gene: -; v_gene: TRBV11-2; j_gene: TRBJ2-7
CDR3nt: TGTGCCAGTAGTATGGGACTAGCGAATGAGCAGTTCTTC; CDR3aa: CASSMGLANEQFF; len: 13; abundance: -; d_gene: TRBD2; v_gene: TRBV19; j_gene: TRBJ2-1
CDR3nt: TGTGCCAGCAGCAAAGCCGGACACGCGACCCGGACCCAGTACTTC; CDR3aa: CASSKAGHATRTQYF; len: 15; abundance: -; d_gene: -; v_gene: TRBV28; j_gene: TRBJ2-5
CDR3nt: TGTGCCAGTAGCTCCGGAGTCATATCGCAGTATTTT; CDR3aa: CASSSGVISQYF; len: 12; abundance: -; d_gene: -; v_gene: TRBV7-9; j_gene: TRBJ2-3
CDR3nt: TGTGCCAGCAGACCGAATTGGGGACAGACGAACACCGGGGAGCTGTTTTTT; CDR3aa: CASRPNWGQTNTGELFF; len: 17; abundance: -; d_gene: TRBD1; v_gene: TRBV27; j_gene: TRBJ2-2
CDR3nt: TGTGCCAGCAACTCCGGGACAGGGAGTGGCTACACCTTC; CDR3aa: CASNSGTGSGYTF; len: 13; abundance: -; d_gene: TRBD1; v_gene: TRBV28; j_gene: TRBJ1-2
CDR3nt: TGTGCCAGCCTGACTAGCGGGAGGTTCGGCGGGGAGCTGTTTTTT; CDR3aa: CASLTSGRFGGELFF; len: 15; abundance: -; d_gene: TRBD2; v_gene: TRBV28; j_gene: TRBJ2-2
CDR3nt: TGTGCCAGTAGTATGGGGCCCCCCAATCAGCCCCAGCATTTT; CDR3aa: CASSMGPPNQPQHF; len: 14; abundance: once; d_gene: -; v_gene: TRBV19; j_gene: TRBJ1-5
CDR3nt: TGTGCCAGCAGCTTAGAGGGGTACTGGCAGCCCCAGCATTTT; CDR3aa: CASSLEGYWQPQHF; len: 14; abundance: -; d_gene: -; v_gene: TRBV7-2; j_gene: TRBJ1-5